This T cell receptor beta chain was identified during a study of OX40 agonist ivuxolimab in advanced cancers. In the study overall: The study enrolled dose-escalation patients with hepatocellular carcinoma, melanoma, renal cell or head and neck cancer. Under the entry rules, prior anti-PD-1, anti-PD-L1 or anti-CTLA-4 therapy was allowed, and roughly 43% had some. Overall study findings and caveats: Mean expanded clone counts were higher in CD8+ than CD4+ T cells.

A history of autoimmune disease or systemic immunosuppression excluded patients. Per germline, CDR1 SGHRS and CDR2 YFSETQ. Trimming left V 4 bases short and J 3 bases short, with 19 bases between. CDR3 length equals 16 residues. Some clones are missing from TCRdb's copy, which holds only in-frame ones; the method was immunoSEQ multiplex PCR. The sample shows approximately 60,000 clones, more than 70% of them seen only once. Notes on this clone: As yet, its antigen is unknown.

This clonotype was sampled from an adult with an advanced solid tumor such as melanoma, head and neck, liver or kidney cancer. The source material was CD4+ or CD8+ T cells sorted from blood, sampled in a trial of the OX40 agonist ivuxolimab. The gene calls are TRBV5-1 and TRBJ1-1, with D tentatively TRBD1 (6 bases). CDR3 in amino acids: CASSPTKGGRDTEAFF. CDR3 coding DNA: TGCGCCAGCAGCCCGACAAAGGGGGGCAGGGACACTGAAGCTTTCTTT.